The 23 T cell receptor beta chains presented below share a single source sample, sequenced in a study of blood T cell repertoires in COVID-19. Data came from immunoSEQ multiplex PCR; TCRdb stores just in-frame clones and leaves some out. The data show 150,000 or so clones, about three quarters seen once. The sequenced material came from peripheral blood. These receptors were obtained from a woman between 50 and 59 years old with active or convalescent COVID-19.

The chain combines TRBV30 with TRBJ2-5; 7 nucleotides align to TRBD2. The CDR3 covers 16 residues. Germline values: CDR1 GTSNPN, CDR2 SVGIG (reference sequence). J was trimmed by 1 base and V by 5 bases; bases with no gene match: 13. The CDR3 is CAWAGTTSRGQETQYF. Written as DNA, the CDR3 is TGTGCCTGGGCGGGAACGACTAGCCGGGGCCAAGAGACCCAGTACTTC. Combining the CDR3 with reference TRBV30 and TRBJ2-5 gives the whole variable domain SQTIHQWPATLVQPVGSPLSLECTVEGTSNPNLYWYRQAAGRGLQLLFYSVGIGQISSEVPQNLSASRPQDRQFILSSKKLLLSDSGFYLCAWAGTTSRGQETQYFGPGTRLLVL.

This chain uses TRBV19 with TRBJ1-2; TRBD1 might be the D (6 bases). This CDR3 is 14 amino acids long. Deletions cut 7 bases from V and 4 bases from J, with 16 bases between. Germline V gene sequence: CDR1 LNHDA, CDR2 SQIVND (reference sequence). The CDR3 loop reads CASTSKGESYGYTF. DNA of the CDR3: TGTGCCAGTACTTCAAAGGGGGAGAGCTATGGCTACACCTTC.

The chain uses TRBV4-2 and TRBJ1-3; TRBD1 matches at 9 bases. CDR1 and CDR2 (germline): LGHNA, YNFKEQ. V gave up 0 bases and J gave up 0 bases; unmatched junction bases: 6. The CDR3 consists of 18 residues. The CDR3 DNA follows: TGTGCCAGCAGCCAAGAGGGACAGGGTATCAACTCTGGAAACACCATATATTTT. This sequence encodes CASSQEGQGINSGNTIYF.

This chain links TRBV19 with TRBJ1-3; D may be TRBD1 (6 bases). The CDR3 has 14 residues. CDR1 and CDR2 (germline): LNHDA, SQIVND (reference sequence). The ends were cut back, 7 bases at V and 0 bases at J, with 10 bases in the middle. CDR3 sequence: CASKDSPSGNTIYF. The DNA of the CDR3 is TGTGCCAGTAAGGACAGCCCCTCTGGAAACACCATATATTTT.

The chain recombines TRBV7-2 with TRBJ1-1, with D uncertain. V shed 1 base and J shed 3 bases, with 9 bases lying between them. CDR1 and CDR2 (germline): SGHTA, FQGNSA. CDR3 length: 14 residues. As DNA, the CDR3 is TGTGCCAGCAGCTTAGGTGCCACTCACACTGAAGCTTTCTTT. It specifies CASSLGATHTEAFF.

The J gene is TRBJ2-4, the V gene TRBV7-2; tentative D call: TRBD1 (6 bases). V lost 5 bases, J lost 0 bases, and 14 bases lay in between. From germline, CDR1 is SGHTA and CDR2 FQGNSA. The CDR3 has 16 residues. CDR3 DNA: TGTGCCAGCAGCGGGCAGGGGTCGCTAGCCAAAAACATTCAGTACTTC. Translated: CASSGQGSLAKNIQYF.

This clone occurred once. The chain couples TRBV30 to TRBJ1-2, with 7 bases identical to TRBD1. This CDR3 is built from 14 residues. CDR1 GTSNPN and CDR2 SVGIG come from the germline V gene (reference sequence). J lost 4 bases, V lost 7 bases, and 12 bases had no gene match. CDR3 in DNA: TGTGCCTACATCCGAAAAGGGACAGCCTATGGCTACACCTTC. Translation: CAYIRKGTAYGYTF. Complete variable domain (other parts from reference TRBV30 and TRBJ1-2): SQTIHQWPATLVQPVGSPLSLECTVEGTSNPNLYWYRQAAGRGLQLLFYSVGIGQISSEVPQNLSASRPQDRQFILSSKKLLLSDSGFYLCAYIRKGTAYGYTFGSGTRLTVV.

This clone was seen only a few times. This chain uses TRBV5-5 with TRBJ1-1; 9 bases fit TRBD1. The germline CDR1 and CDR2 sequences are SGHKS and YYEKEE (reference sequence). V gave up 4 bases and J gave up 4 bases; unmatched junction bases: 5. The CDR3 loop spans 14 amino acids. The CDR3 reads CASSPPTGGTEAFF. In nucleotides, the CDR3 is TGTGCCAGCAGCCCACCGACAGGGGGCACTGAAGCTTTCTTT.

The chain couples TRBV2 to TRBJ2-5, with unresolved D. The germline gives CDR1 SNHLY, CDR2 FYNNEI. V was shortened by 8 bases and J by 5 bases, with 12 bases between the two germline ends. This CDR3 spans 12 amino acids. The CDR3 loop is CASHTLAETQYF. The CDR3 region has the DNA TGTGCCAGCCATACCTTAGCCGAGACCCAGTACTTC.

A few counts support this clone. The rearrangement joins TRBV7-8 to TRBJ2-7; D may be TRBD2 (6 bases). CDR1 and CDR2 from the germline V gene are SGHVS and FQNEAQ. This CDR3 region has 14 residues. V was clipped by 6 bases and J by 6 bases, with 18 bases between them. For the CDR3, the DNA is TGTGCCAGCAGTGGGGAGGACTGGGCTCCCGAGCAGTACTTC. Its translation: CASSGEDWAPEQYF.

V usage is TRBV7-2 and J usage is TRBJ2-7; 10 bases fit TRBD2. The DNA end favors TRBJ2-1, so the J call may be wrong. The CDR3 spans 15 residues. Germline V gene data show CDR1 as SGHTA and CDR2 as FQGNSA. Here the CDR3 DNA reads TGTGCCAGCAGCTTGCTAGCGGGAGACTACAATGAGCAGTTCTTC. Encoded protein: CASSLLAGDYNEQFF.

This rearrangement joins TRBV3-1 (or the pseudogene TRBV3-2) to TRBJ1-2; 8 bases match TRBD1. The CDR3 consists of 13 residues. CDR1 and CDR2 (germline): LGHDT, YNNKEL (reference sequence). After removal of 4 bases from V and 6 bases from J, the junction contained 4 bases not matched to a gene. The CDR3 DNA reads as TGTGCCAGCAGCCCTAGGACAGGGAATGGCTACACCTTC. Residues: CASSPRTGNGYTF.

This clone was detected only a few times. The chain has TRBV6-5 and TRBJ2-1; possible D gene TRBD2, 6 bases. CDR3 length equals 16 residues. Looked up from germline, CDR1 is MNHEY and CDR2 is SVGAGI. Trimming shortened V by 2 bases and J by 7 bases, and 18 bases separated the two germline ends. The CDR3, as DNA: TGTGCCAGCAGTTACGCGGTTGGGGGGTCGTGGAATGAGCAGTTCTTC. Amino acid sequence: CASSYAVGGSWNEQFF.

The chain combines TRBV29-1 with TRBJ2-5; 7 positions match TRBD1. V was pared by 1 base and J by 9 bases, with 17 bases of the junction left unmatched. The CDR3 covers 16 residues. Germline CDR1 SQVTM, CDR2 ANQGSEA. CDR3 DNA sequence: TGCAGCGTTGAAGTCGGGACAGACTTTCAAGAGAGGGCCCAGTACTTC. This translates into CSVEVGTDFQERAQYF.

The table lists this clone with many counts. The rearrangement joins TRBV7-2 to TRBJ2-7; weak D call: TRBD1 (6 bases). Trimming took off 3 bases at V and 3 bases at J, with 15 bases between the two ends. Germline lookup yields CDR1 SGHTA and CDR2 FQGNSA. The CDR3 consists of 15 residues. The CDR3 DNA follows: TGTGCCAGCAGCTTCCGCGGTACAGGGTTCTACGAGCAGTACTTC. Protein: CASSFRGTGFYEQYF.

The chain combines TRBV4-3 with TRBJ2-1, with D possibly matching TRBD2 (7 bases). Between the trimmed V and J ends, which lost 2 bases and 9 bases, there was a span of 17 bases. CDR1 LGHNA and CDR2 YSLEER come from the germline V gene. The CDR3 loop spans 15 amino acids. CDR3 nucleotides: TGCGCCAGCAGCCAAAGAATTCAGGGAGGGGGTGAGCAGTTCTTC. Amino acids: CASSQRIQGGGEQFF.

This clone showed up just a few times. The rearrangement links TRBV6-2 or TRBV6-3 to TRBJ2-7, with TRBD2 identical over 12 bases. The CDR3 has 16 amino acids. The J segment lost 3 bases and the V segment lost 5 bases, leaving 8 bases of the junction unmatched. CDR1 and CDR2 (germline): MNHEY, SVGEGT. CDR3 loop: CASSPWTSGAIYEQYF. The CDR3 region has the DNA TGTGCCAGCAGTCCCTGGACTAGCGGGGCGATCTACGAGCAGTACTTC.

The V and J genes are TRBV9 and TRBJ2-5, with TRBD1 matching 8 bases. V was pared by 4 bases and J by 3 bases, with 8 bases of the junction left unmatched. The CDR3 runs 15 residues. CDR1 SGDLS and CDR2 YYNGEE come from the germline V gene. This CDR3 reads CASSPRTGPEETQYF. CDR3 DNA: TGTGCCAGCAGCCCCCGGACAGGGCCGGAAGAGACCCAGTACTTC.

The chain recombines TRBV7-2 with TRBJ1-2; no reliable D call. CDR1 is SGHTA and CDR2 is FQGNSA in the germline V gene. V was cut by 4 bases and J by 4 bases, with 7 bases left in between. This CDR3 has 12 residues. The CDR3 loop reads CASSSNSYGYTF. The CDR3 nucleotides read TGTGCCAGCAGCTCGAACAGCTATGGCTACACCTTC.

This chain connects TRBV18 to TRBJ2-3; D perhaps matches TRBD2 (7 bases). Germline V gives CDR1 KGHSH, CDR2 LQKENI. This CDR3 spans 16 amino acids. V lost 5 bases and J 3 bases, leaving 18 bases between the germline ends. The DNA for the CDR3 is TGTGCCAGCTCATCGCTCCGGGGAGGGGGAACAGATACGCAGTATTTT. Translated: CASSSLRGGGTDTQYF.

The chain combines TRBV7-2 with TRBJ2-2; 8 nucleotides line up with TRBD2. This CDR3 spans 15 amino acids. J gave up 5 bases and V 0 bases, and 2 bases lay outside the gene matches. Germline V gives CDR1 SGHTA, CDR2 FQGNSA. This chain's CDR3 is CASSLAGTRTGELFF. CDR3 in DNA: TGTGCCAGCAGCTTAGCCGGGACTAGGACCGGGGAGCTGTTTTTT.

The chain uses TRBV2 and TRBJ2-1, with 11 bases aligning to TRBD2. The CDR3 is 15 residues long. Germline lookup yields CDR1 SNHLY and CDR2 FYNNEI. Germline trimming cut 6 bases from V and 10 bases from J; bases unmatched to any gene: 11. CDR3 loop: CASRGGTSGSGEQFF. CDR3 coding DNA: TGTGCCAGCAGAGGCGGGACTAGCGGTTCCGGGGAGCAGTTCTTC.

The chain employs TRBV4-1 and TRBJ1-2; no clear D. Per germline, CDR1 MGHRA and CDR2 YSYEKL. The CDR3 covers 15 residues. V gave up 2 bases and J gave up 7 bases, with 17 bases separating them. The CDR3 loop is CASSQYGEIAAGYTF. For the CDR3, the DNA is TGCGCCAGCAGCCAATATGGGGAGATCGCCGCTGGCTACACCTTC.